One sample yielded the 6 T cell receptor beta chains listed below, sequenced in a study of response to subunit inactivated influenza vaccine. TCRdb recomputed calls from the RT-PCR reads with MiXCR, one row per CDR3 protein. The table lists approximately 680,000 distinct CDR3 sequences, 15% to 17% of them singletons, with approximately 10% in the top ten. Specimen: PBMCs from blood, collected approximately 13 days after vaccination. The source of these receptors is a man aged 45 to 65 who received an inactivated influenza vaccine.

The chain has TRBV15 and TRBJ1-5; tentative D call: TRBD1 (6 bases). V was pared by 0 bases and J by 7 bases, with 13 bases between. Germline loops: CDR1 LNHNV, CDR2 YYDKDF (reference sequence). The CDR3 consists of 15 residues. CDR3 sequence reads: CATSRDWGAGQPQHF. The DNA for the CDR3 is TGTGCCACCAGCAGAGATTGGGGGGCCGGACAGCCCCAGCATTTT.

This chain uses TRBV12-3 or TRBV12-4 with TRBJ2-2, with D unclear. V lost 2 bases and J 5 bases, leaving 12 bases between the germline ends. CDR3 length equals 15 residues. The CDR3 sequence is CASSLRVGATGELFF. The CDR3, as DNA: TGTGCCAGCAGTTTAAGGGTCGGAGCAACCGGGGAGCTGTTTTTT.

The genes are TRBV11-2 and TRBJ2-3, with D perhaps TRBD2 (5 bases). Germline V CDR1 and CDR2: SGHAT, FQNNGV. There are 17 residues in the CDR3. V was clipped by 2 bases and J by 1 base, with 16 bases between them. CDR3 bases: TGTGCCAGCAGCTTACGATTTCCGGGATCTGGCACAGATACGCAGTATTTT. Translated: CASSLRFPGSGTDTQYF.

The CDR3 DNA sequence: TGTGCCAGCAGTGAACAACAGGGCTACGAGCAGTACTTC. Amino acids: CASSEQQGYEQYF. The J gene is TRBJ2-7, the V gene TRBV2; tentatively, D is TRBD1 (6 bases). V was shortened by 2 bases and J by 3 bases, with 8 bases between the two germline ends. The CDR3 sequence is 13 residues long. Germline values: CDR1 SNHLY, CDR2 FYNNEI.

The chain combines TRBV12-3 or TRBV12-4 with TRBJ2-5; no reliable D call. Trimming shortened V by 4 bases and J by 5 bases, and 5 bases separated the two germline ends. This CDR3 has 11 amino acids. The CDR3 bases are TGTGCCAGCAGTTCAATGGAGACCCAGTACTTC. This codes for CASSSMETQYF.

This clonotype showed up just once. The rearrangement joins TRBV12-3 or TRBV12-4 to TRBJ2-7; 12 nucleotides match TRBD2. Trimming cost V 3 bases and J 1 base; bases outside gene matches: 1. This CDR3 spans 15 amino acids. In nucleotides, the CDR3 is TGTGCCAGCAGTTTCACTAGCGGGGGGTCCTACGAGCAGTACTTC. Protein: CASSFTSGGSYEQYF.